This TCR beta chain was captured by sequencing in a study of blood T cell repertoires in COVID-19 (dated by TCRdb to about 2020). At the level of the whole study: Samples from collaborators originated in the United States, Italy and Spain and spanned both the acute and convalescent phases of COVID-19. The material from the prospective study consisted of cDNA or gDNA derived from T cells, B-cell-depleted T cells, or PBMCs. The dataset comprised deeply sampled blood TCRbeta repertoires from subjects exposed to, actively infected with, or recovered from COVID-19. The repertoires were made available in a free public database intended to serve as a resource for research on the immune response to SARS-CoV-2. Samples came from the ongoing ImmuneRACE study (first 160 participants) plus 1,254 subjects from 6 global collaborators. Nearly every sample came with metadata listing a de-identified subject ID, COVID-19 status, age in years and sex. Where available, HLA class I and class II types were obtained from metadata supplied by the sample provider rather than from assay-based typing.

The collaborating institutions used their own protocols to collect whole blood in K2EDTA tubes. Collaborator samples were shipped for TCRbeta analysis as frozen whole blood, isolated PBMCs, or DNA extracted from either sample type. TCRbeta CDR3 regions were amplified from genomic DNA by means of the immunoSEQ Assay, a bias-controlled multiplex PCR. On the authors' methods: Nucleated cell counts per sample were estimated from amplification of reference gene primers within the assay. To quantify the absolute abundance of each unique TCRbeta CDR3 rearrangement, sequence reads were collapsed and filtered. Productive Simpson clonality was computed per sample as the square root of Simpson's diversity index over productive rearrangements. What TCRdb holds here is the immuneACCESS table cut down to in-frame rearrangements. Part of the clones is not present; checked against another copy, under half of the missing clones reflect an unresolved V gene, and the others are unexplained. The V and J calls and clone size are taken from that table; D and trimming were inferred from the DNA. The sample contains 100,000 to 150,000 clones, around 88% of them found a single time. The ten largest clones capture about 5.4% of the sample.

From a lookup of the germline V gene (reference sequence), CDR1 and CDR2 are GTSNPN and SVGIG. V is shortened by 5 bases, J by 6 bases, and the region joining them spans 17 bases. The CDR3 covers 13 residues, taking in both the cysteine and the phenylalanine. The retained sequence is limited to the CDR3, 39 bases, with the frame set at the first base. Overall results and qualifications from the work: The amount of clinical and demographic metadata varied by source and participant and was provided uncurated.

About this clone: Its binding antigen is unknown. No base quality values were provided; no much bigger clone lies one nucleotide off.

Recombination linked TRBV30 to TRBJ2-7, with TRBD1 perhaps the D gene, on 5 matching bases. The sample was peripheral blood. The sequence was obtained from an older man with active or convalescent COVID-19. The CDR3: CAWGRGAPFEQYF. The nucleotide sequence reads TGTGCCTGGGGTAGGGGTGCCCCCTTCGAGCAGTACTTC. Joined to the reference TRBV30 and TRBJ2-7 proteins, this CDR3 gives the full variable domain: SQTIHQWPATLVQPVGSPLSLECTVEGTSNPNLYWYRQAAGRGLQLLFYSVGIGQISSEVPQNLSASRPQDRQFILSSKKLLLSDSGFYLCAWGRGAPFEQYFGPGTRLTVT.